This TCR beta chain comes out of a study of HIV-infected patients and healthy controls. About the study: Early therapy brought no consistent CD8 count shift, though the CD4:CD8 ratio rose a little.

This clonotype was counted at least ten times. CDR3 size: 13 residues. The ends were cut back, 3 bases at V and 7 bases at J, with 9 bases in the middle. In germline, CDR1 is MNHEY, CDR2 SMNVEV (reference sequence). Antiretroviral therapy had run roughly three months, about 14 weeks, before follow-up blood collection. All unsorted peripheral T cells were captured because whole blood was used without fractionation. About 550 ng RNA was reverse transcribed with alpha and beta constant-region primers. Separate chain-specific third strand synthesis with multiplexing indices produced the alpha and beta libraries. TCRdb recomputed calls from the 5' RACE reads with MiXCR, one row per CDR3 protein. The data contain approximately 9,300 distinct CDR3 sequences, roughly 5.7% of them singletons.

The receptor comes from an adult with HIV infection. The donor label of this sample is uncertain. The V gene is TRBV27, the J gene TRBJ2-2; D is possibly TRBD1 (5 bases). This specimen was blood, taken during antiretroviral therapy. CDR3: CASSLSGFGELFF. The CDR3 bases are TGTGCCAGCAGTTTGTCAGGGTTCGGGGAGCTGTTTTTT.